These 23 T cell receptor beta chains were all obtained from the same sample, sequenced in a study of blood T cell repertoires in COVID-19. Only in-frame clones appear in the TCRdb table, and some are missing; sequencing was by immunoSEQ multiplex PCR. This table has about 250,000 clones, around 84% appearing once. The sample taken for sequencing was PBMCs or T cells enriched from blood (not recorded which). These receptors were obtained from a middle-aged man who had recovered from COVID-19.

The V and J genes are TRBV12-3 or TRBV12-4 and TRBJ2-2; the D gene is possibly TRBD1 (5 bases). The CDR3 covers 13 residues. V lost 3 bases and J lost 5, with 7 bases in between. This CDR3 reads CASSFRQTGELFF. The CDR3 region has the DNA TGTGCCAGCAGTTTTCGACAGACCGGGGAGCTGTTTTTT.

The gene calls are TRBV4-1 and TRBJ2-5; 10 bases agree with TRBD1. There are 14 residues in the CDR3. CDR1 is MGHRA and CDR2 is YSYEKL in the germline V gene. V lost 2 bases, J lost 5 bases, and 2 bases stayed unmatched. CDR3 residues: CASSQPGQGETQYF. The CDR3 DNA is TGCGCCAGCAGCCAACCGGGACAGGGGGAGACCCAGTACTTC.

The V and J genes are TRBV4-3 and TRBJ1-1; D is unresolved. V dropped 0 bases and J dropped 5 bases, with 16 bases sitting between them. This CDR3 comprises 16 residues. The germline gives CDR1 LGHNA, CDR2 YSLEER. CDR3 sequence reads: CASSQELGGPGTEAFF. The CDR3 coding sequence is TGCGCCAGCAGCCAAGAATTAGGTGGTCCGGGGACTGAAGCTTTCTTT.

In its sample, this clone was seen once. The CDR3 sequence: CAIQKQGNTGELFF. CDR3 nucleotides: TGTGCCATCCAGAAACAGGGAAACACCGGGGAGCTGTTTTTT. This chain joins TRBV10-3 and TRBJ2-2; TRBD1 is a possible D gene (6 bases). Germline V gene sequence: CDR1 ENHRY, CDR2 SYGVKD. V was clipped by 8 bases and J by 2 bases, with 12 bases between them. The CDR3 covers 14 residues.

CDR3 bases: TGCGCCAGCAGCTTAGGAGGGTTCGAGCAGTACTTC. Protein sequence: CASSLGGFEQYF. The J gene is TRBJ2-7, the V gene TRBV5-1; TRBD2 is a possible D gene (6 bases). The CDR3 runs 12 residues. V was pared by 2 bases and J by 6 bases, with 9 bases between. CDR1 and CDR2 (germline): SGHRS, YFSETQ.

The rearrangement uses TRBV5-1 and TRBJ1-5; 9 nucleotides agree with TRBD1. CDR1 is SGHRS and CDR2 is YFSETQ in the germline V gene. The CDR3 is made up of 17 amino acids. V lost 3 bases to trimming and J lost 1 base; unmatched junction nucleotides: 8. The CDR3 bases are TGCGCCAGCAGCTGGGGGGACAGGGACTCGAGCAATCAGCCCCAGCATTTT. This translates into CASSWGDRDSSNQPQHF.

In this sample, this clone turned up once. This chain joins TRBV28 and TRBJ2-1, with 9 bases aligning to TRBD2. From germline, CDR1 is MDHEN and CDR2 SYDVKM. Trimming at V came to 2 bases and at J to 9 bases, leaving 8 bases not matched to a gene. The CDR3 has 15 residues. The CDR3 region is CASSLGREGRGEQFF. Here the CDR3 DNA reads TGTGCCAGCAGTTTAGGGCGGGAGGGCCGTGGTGAGCAGTTCTTC.

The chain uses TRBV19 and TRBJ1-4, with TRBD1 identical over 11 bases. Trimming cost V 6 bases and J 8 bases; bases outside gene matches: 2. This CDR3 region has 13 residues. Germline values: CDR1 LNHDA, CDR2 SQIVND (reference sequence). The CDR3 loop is CASRGTGGEKLFF. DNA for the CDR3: TGTGCCAGTAGGGGGACAGGGGGAGAAAAACTGTTTTTT.

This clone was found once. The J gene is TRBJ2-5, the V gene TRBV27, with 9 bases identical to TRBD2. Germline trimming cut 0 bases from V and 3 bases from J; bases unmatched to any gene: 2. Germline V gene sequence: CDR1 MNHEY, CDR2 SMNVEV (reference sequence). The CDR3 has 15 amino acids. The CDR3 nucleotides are TGTGCCAGCAGTTTATCGACTAGCGGAAAAGAGACCCAGTACTTC. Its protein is CASSLSTSGKETQYF.

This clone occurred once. The CDR3 coding sequence is TGTGCCAGCAGTGTGACAGAGAATCAGCCCCAGCATTTT. It yields the protein CASSVTENQPQHF. This chain links TRBV6-4 with TRBJ1-5, with D perhaps TRBD1 (5 bases). The CDR3 sequence is 13 residues long. Germline CDR1 MRHNA, CDR2 SNTAGT. The V end was cut by 4 bases, the J end by 4 bases, with 8 bases between.

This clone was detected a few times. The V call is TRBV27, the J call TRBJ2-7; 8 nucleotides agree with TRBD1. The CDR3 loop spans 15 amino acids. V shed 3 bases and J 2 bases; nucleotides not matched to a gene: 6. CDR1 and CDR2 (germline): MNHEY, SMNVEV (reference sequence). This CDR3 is CASSFSGTGPYEQYF. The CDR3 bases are TGTGCCAGCAGTTTCTCCGGGACAGGACCCTACGAGCAGTACTTC.

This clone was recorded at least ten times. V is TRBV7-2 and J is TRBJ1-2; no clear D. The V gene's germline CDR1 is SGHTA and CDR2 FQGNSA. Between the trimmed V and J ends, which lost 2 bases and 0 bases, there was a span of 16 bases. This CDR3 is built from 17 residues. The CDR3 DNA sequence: TGTGCCAGCAGCTTACGCGGAGGCCACCCCGCTAACTATGGCTACACCTTC. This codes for CASSLRGGHPANYGYTF.

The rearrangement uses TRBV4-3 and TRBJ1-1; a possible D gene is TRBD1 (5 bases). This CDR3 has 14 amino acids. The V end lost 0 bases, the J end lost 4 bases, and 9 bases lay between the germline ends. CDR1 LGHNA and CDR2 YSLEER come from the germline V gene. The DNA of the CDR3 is TGCGCCAGCAGCCAAGATTCGGGGGGCACTGAAGCTTTCTTT. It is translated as CASSQDSGGTEAFF.

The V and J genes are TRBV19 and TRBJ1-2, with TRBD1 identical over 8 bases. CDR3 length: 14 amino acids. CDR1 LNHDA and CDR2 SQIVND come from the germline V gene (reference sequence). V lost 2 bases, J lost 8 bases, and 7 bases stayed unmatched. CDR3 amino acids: CASSIRTGLGGYTF. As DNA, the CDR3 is TGTGCCAGTAGTATACGGACAGGGCTAGGGGGCTACACCTTC.

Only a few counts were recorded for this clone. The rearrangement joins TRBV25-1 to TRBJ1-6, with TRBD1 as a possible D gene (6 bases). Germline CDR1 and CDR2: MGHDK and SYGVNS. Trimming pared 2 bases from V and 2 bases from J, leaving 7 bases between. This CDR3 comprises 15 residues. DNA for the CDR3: TGTGCCAGCAGTGAAAGACAGGCCTATAATTCACCCCTCCACTTT. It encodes CASSERQAYNSPLHF. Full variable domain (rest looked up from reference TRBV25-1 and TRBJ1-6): EADIYQTPRYLVIGTGKKITLECSQTMGHDKMYWYQQDPGMELHLIHYSYGVNSTEKGDLSSESTVSRIRTEHFPLTLESARPSHTSQYLCASSERQAYNSPLHFGNGTRLTVT.

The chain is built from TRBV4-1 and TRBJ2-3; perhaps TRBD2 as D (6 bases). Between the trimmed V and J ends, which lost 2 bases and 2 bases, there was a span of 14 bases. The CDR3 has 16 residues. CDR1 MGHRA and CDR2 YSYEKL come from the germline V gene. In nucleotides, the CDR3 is TGCGCCAGCAGCCAAAGGGGTAGCGGTACCACAGATACGCAGTATTTT. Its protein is CASSQRGSGTTDTQYF.

The CDR3 nucleotides are TGCGCCAGCAGCCAATCAGCAGGGAACACTGAAGCTTTCTTT. Its translation is CASSQSAGNTEAFF. The chain recombines TRBV4-1 with TRBJ1-1, with D unclear. V lost 2 bases and J lost 1, with 8 bases in between. Germline V gene data show CDR1 as MGHRA and CDR2 as YSYEKL. The CDR3 is made up of 14 amino acids.

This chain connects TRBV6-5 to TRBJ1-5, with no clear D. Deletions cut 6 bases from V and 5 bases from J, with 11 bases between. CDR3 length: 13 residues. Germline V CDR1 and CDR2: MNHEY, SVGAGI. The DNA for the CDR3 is TGTGCCAGCAGCAGAGACTCAGATCAGCCCCAGCATTTT. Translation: CASSRDSDQPQHF.

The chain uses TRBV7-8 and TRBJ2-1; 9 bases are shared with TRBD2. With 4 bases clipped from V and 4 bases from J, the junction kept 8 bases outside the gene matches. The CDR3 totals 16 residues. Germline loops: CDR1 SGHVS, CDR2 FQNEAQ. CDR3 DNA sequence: TGTGCCAGCAGCTCACCGGTAGCGGGAGCATACAATGAGCAGTTCTTC. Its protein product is CASSSPVAGAYNEQFF.

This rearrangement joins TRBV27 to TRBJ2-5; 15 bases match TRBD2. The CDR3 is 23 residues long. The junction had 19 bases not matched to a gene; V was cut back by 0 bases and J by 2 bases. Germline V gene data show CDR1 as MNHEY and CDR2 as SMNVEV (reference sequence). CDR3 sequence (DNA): TGTGCCAGCAGTTTATCGCGGACAGGGATGGGGACTAGCGGGAGGAGAATTCAAGAGACCCAGTACTTC. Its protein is CASSLSRTGMGTSGRRIQETQYF.

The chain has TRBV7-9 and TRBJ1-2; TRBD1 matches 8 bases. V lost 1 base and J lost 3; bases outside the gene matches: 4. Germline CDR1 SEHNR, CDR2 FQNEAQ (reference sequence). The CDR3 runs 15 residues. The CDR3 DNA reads TGTGCCAGCAGCTTAGGGGACAGGTCGGACTATGGCTACACCTTC. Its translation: CASSLGDRSDYGYTF.

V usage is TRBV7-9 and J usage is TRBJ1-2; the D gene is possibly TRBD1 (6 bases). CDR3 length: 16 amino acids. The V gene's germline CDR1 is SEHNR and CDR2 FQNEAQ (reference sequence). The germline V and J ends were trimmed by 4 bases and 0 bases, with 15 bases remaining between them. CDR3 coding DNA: TGTGCCAGCAGCTACCTTTTTACAGGGTCTAACTATGGCTACACCTTC. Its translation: CASSYLFTGSNYGYTF.

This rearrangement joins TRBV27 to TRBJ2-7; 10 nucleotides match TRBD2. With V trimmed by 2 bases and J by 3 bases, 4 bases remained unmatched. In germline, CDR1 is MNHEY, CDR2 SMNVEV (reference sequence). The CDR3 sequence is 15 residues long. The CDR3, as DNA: TGTGCCAGCAGTTTAGGGACTAGCGCCTTCTACGAGCAGTACTTC. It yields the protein CASSLGTSAFYEQYF.